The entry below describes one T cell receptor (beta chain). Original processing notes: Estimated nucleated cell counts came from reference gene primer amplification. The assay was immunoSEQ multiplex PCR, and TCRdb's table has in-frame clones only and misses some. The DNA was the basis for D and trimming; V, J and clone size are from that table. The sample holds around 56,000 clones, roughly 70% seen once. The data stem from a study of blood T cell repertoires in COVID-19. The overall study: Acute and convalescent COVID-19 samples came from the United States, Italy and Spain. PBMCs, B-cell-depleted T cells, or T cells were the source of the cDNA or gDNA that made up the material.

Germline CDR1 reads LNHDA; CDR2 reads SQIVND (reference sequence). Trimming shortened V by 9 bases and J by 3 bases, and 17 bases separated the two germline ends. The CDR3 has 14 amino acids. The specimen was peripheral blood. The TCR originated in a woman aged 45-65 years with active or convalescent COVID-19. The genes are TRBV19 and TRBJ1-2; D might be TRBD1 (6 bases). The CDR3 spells CASKPTGRDYGYTF. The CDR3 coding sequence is TGTGCCAGCAAACCCACAGGGCGGGACTATGGCTACACCTTC. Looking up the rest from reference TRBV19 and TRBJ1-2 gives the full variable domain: DGGITQSPKYLFRKEGQNVTLSCEQNLNHDAMYWYRQDPGQGLRLIYYSQIVNDFQKGDIAEGYSVSREKKESFPLTVTSAQKNPTAFYLCASKPTGRDYGYTFGSGTRLTVV.